This is a list of T cell receptor beta chains from one sample in a study of T-cell memory formation after mild COVID-19. Using its own MiXCR run on the 5' RACE reads, TCRdb lists one record per CDR3 protein. The repertoire includes 560,000 or so distinct CDR3 sequences, around 16% of them detected once, and about 8.1% sits in the top ten. Sequences were obtained from PBMCs or a T cell subset sorted from them (not recorded which). These TCRs come from an adult woman who had mild COVID-19 (a few samples of this study predate the infection). Cell type and time point are not known. Each CDR3 is given without its conserved first and last residue.

V gene	J gene	CDR3 protein
TRBV19	TRBJ1-5	ASNTGYQPQH
TRBV12-3/TRBV12-4	TRBJ2-7	ATGTSGRMYEQY
TRBV4-2	TRBJ2-2	ASSHAGEGSGELF
TRBV12-3/TRBV12-4	TRBJ1-1	ASSPRRGGEAF
TRBV25-1	TRBJ2-2	ASSDPRESTGELF
TRBV7-6	TRBJ2-1	ASSPQPGGSFTEQF
TRBV5-1	TRBJ2-2	ASSLVGETNTGELF
TRBV4-3	TRBJ1-5	ASSQGTAGGNQPQH
TRBV7-2	TRBJ2-3	ASSRKASAGTDTQY
TRBV27	TRBJ2-5	ASSLQGGLLETQY
TRBV5-6	TRBJ1-1	ASSPGTREAF
TRBV12-3/TRBV12-4	TRBJ2-5	ASSFWGGKETQY
TRBV19	TRBJ1-1	ASSIVGQGSAEAF
TRBV7-6	TRBJ2-2	ASVVGTGNTGELF
TRBV13	TRBJ2-1	ASSLARVRGVGYNEQF
TRBV25-1	TRBJ2-7	ASRGGAGGQY
TRBV5-6	TRBJ2-1	ASSLGALASSYNEQF
TRBV6-2/TRBV6-3	TRBJ2-1	ASSYLSWNEQF
TRBV6-1	TRBJ1-5	ASSEALYVVESNQPQH
TRBV5-1	TRBJ2-2	ASSFSGTNTGELF
TRBV10-3	TRBJ2-7	AISEDRGQYEQY
TRBV5-1	TRBJ2-1	ASSLDRRGYNEQF
TRBV7-8	TRBJ2-3	ASSWTAGGITDTQY
TRBV7-2	TRBJ2-7	ASQAQHSYEQY
TRBV20-1	TRBJ1-5	SARDQLGAASNQPQH
TRBV20-1	TRBJ1-1	SARDKTGVRDTEAF
TRBV3-1	TRBJ1-2	ASSASGTPYGYT
TRBV24-1	TRBJ2-3	ATSPGTDTQY
TRBV20-1	TRBJ1-1	SARDGGRGNTEAF
TRBV5-4	TRBJ2-3	ASSWSRTDTQY
TRBV3-1	TRBJ1-1	ASSRSSRQLGLNEAF
TRBV24-1	TRBJ2-1	ATSDLLGDKREQF
TRBV5-1	TRBJ2-3	ASSLRTGSAGDTQY
TRBV7-9	TRBJ1-6	ASSLQDLDNSPLH
TRBV7-6	TRBJ2-7	ASSLAASTSSYEQY
TRBV27	TRBJ2-3	ASSLSPGGATDTQY
TRBV20-1	TRBJ1-1	SALPGGSSSMNTEAF
TRBV14	TRBJ1-2	ASSQGGTDT
TRBV7-9	TRBJ2-2	ASSTRLAPTGELF
TRBV24-1	TRBJ2-3	ATSEYKLQTSGVTDTQY
TRBV3-1	TRBJ2-1	ASSQGSRVPNEQF
TRBV5-1	TRBJ2-1	ASSRGLAGGGEQF
TRBV5-1	TRBJ2-1	ASSFRGGRGAPYNEQF
TRBV5-6	TRBJ2-6	ASNPGWANVLT
TRBV7-9	TRBJ2-1	ASSLGLDRPIRGEQF
TRBV9	TRBJ2-3	ASSGEGTRTDTQY
TRBV5-1	TRBJ2-2	ASSLWAVTGELF
TRBV4-3	TRBJ2-1	ASSLRLRTSGRAGDEQF
TRBV19	TRBJ2-1	ASSQPGLEVHEQF
TRBV4-1	TRBJ2-2	ASSQSTSGGRTGELF
TRBV3-1	TRBJ2-3	ASSQGSTSGTQY
TRBV5-1	TRBJ2-1	ASSLAGAGLGNEQF
TRBV7-2	TRBJ2-1	ASSLESSGVNEQF